A selection of T cell receptor beta chains follows, all from one sample in a study of blood T cell repertoires in COVID-19. Sequenced by immunoSEQ multiplex PCR; TCRdb stores in-frame clones only, minus some. The profile shows 300,000 to 400,000 clones, around nine tenths of them singletons. Input material: peripheral blood. These TCRs come from a woman younger than 30 who had recovered from COVID-19. The CDR3 runs from the conserved cysteine through the conserved F or W. Each record gives: CDR3 length, V gene, clone size, CDR3 protein. For some rows the clone size is stated as once, few or many, or as a class when expanded; others skip it.

>15|TRBV5-1|-
CASSLDRGLGDTQYF
>15|TRBV2|-
CASSDWAGQYNEQFF
>16|TRBV7-6|-
CASRRVPIANTGELFF
>14|TRBV6-2/TRBV6-3|-
CASSDSTGVATQYF
>14|TRBV9|once
CASSGASGQETQYF
>17|TRBV18|-
CASSPPGQSSYNSPLHF
>15|TRBV6-5|once
CASSLRGSRNEKLFF
>14|TRBV18|-
CASSPWTSTDTQYF
>14|TRBV30|-
CAWSVQQGSGGYTF
>14|TRBV19|-
CASSIDGTGDEQFF
>13|TRBV25-1|once
CASSAGQLYGYTF
>16|TRBV5-4|-
CASSTALGGGYNEQFF
>13|TRBV6-1|-
CASSETGGNTIYF
>15|TRBV28|few
CASRDAGRLEDTQYF
>18|TRBV28|once
CASLRGGQGIRQFIGYTF
>15|TRBV27|-
CASSLTVLNTDTQYF
>12|TRBV28|-
CASGGRGRGYTF
>13|TRBV20-1|-
CSASPGARQPQHF
>17|TRBV5-4|-
CASSYLAGAGVYNEQFF
>15|TRBV2|-
CASRPDRGSHSPLHF
>13|TRBV7-2|-
CASSYDFTGELFF
>14|TRBV18|-
CASSPGGEGYGYTF
>15|TRBV4-1|-
CASSQRHFSNQPQHF
>15|TRBV19|few
CASRGLYYGNNEQFF
>14|TRBV7-2|-
CASSSGSGDEKLFF
>13|TRBV12-3/TRBV12-4|once
CASSPTRNTEAFF
>15|TRBV5-4|-
CASSPRDRGQETQYF
>14|TRBV18|-
CASSPAEWNTEAFF
>18|TRBV6-2/TRBV6-3|-
CASSYTRLPRGGGDEQFF
>14|TRBV3-1/TRBV3-2|-
CASSPIGGTGELFF